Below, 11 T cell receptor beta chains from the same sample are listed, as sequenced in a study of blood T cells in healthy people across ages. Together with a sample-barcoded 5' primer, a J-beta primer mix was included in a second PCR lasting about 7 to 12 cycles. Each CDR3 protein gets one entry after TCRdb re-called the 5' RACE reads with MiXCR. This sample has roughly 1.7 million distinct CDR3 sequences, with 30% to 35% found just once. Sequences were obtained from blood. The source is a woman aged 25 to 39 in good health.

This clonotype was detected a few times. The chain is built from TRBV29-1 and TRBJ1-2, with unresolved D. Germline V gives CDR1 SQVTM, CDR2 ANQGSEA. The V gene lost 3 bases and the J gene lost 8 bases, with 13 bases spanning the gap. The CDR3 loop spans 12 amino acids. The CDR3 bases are TGCAGCGTTGACGTCAGCCGTCGGGGCTACACCTTC. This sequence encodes CSVDVSRRGYTF.

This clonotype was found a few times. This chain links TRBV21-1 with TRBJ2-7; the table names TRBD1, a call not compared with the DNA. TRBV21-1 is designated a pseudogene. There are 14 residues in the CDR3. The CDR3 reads CARTREPSSYEQYF. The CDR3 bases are TGTGCCAGGACCCGGGAACCGAGCTCCTACGAGCAGTACTTC.

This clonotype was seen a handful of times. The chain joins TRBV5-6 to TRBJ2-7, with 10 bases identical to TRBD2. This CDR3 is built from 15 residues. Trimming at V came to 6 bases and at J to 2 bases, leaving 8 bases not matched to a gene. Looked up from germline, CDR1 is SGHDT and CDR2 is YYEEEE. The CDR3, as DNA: TGTGCCAGCACCCTAACTAGCGGGATGGCCTACGAGCAGTACTTC. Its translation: CASTLTSGMAYEQYF.

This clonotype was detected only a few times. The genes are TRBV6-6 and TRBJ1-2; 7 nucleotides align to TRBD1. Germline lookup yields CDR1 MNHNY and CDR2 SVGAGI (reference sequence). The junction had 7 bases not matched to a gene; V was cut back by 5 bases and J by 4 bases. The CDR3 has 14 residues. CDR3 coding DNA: TGTGCCAGCAGTCTCCGGGACAGCTCCTATGGCTACACCTTC. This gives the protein CASSLRDSSYGYTF.

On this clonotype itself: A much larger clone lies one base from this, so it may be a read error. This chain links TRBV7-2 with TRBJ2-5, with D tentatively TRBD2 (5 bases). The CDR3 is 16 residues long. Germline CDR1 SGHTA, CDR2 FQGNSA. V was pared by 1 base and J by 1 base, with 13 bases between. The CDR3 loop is CASSLVRSGGQETQYF. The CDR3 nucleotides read TGTGCCAGCAGCTTAGTTAGGTCAGGAGGCCAAGAGACCCAGTACTTC.

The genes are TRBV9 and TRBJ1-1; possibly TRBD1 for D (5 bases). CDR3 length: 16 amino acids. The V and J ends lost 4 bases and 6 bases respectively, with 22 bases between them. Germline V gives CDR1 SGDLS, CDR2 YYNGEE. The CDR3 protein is CASSRGTGLRGAEAFF. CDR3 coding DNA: TGTGCCAGCAGCAGAGGGACGGGACTCCGGGGCGCTGAAGCTTTCTTT.

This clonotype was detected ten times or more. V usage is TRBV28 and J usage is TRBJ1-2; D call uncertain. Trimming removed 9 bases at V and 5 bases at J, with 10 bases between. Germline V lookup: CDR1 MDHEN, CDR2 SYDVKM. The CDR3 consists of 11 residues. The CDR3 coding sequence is TGTGCCAGTTCGGGAAGTTATGGCTACACCTTC. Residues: CASSGSYGYTF.

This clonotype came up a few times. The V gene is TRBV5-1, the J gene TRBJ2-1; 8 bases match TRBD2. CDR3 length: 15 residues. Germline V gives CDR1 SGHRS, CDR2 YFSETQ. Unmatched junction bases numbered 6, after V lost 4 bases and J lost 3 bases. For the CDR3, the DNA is TGCGCCAGCAGCCTCCCAGCGGGGGACTACAATGAGCAGTTCTTC. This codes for CASSLPAGDYNEQFF.

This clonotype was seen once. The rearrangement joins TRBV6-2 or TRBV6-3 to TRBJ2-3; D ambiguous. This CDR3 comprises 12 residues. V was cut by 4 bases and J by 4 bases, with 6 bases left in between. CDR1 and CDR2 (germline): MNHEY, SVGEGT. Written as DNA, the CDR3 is TGTGCCAGCAGTTTTGCGGCAGATACGCAGTATTTT. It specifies CASSFAADTQYF.

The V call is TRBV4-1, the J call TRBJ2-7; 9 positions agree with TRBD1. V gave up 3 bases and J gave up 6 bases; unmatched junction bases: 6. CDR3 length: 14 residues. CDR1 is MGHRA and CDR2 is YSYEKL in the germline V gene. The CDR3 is CASSHPGQGTEQYF. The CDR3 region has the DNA TGCGCCAGCAGCCATCCGGGACAGGGTACCGAGCAGTACTTC.

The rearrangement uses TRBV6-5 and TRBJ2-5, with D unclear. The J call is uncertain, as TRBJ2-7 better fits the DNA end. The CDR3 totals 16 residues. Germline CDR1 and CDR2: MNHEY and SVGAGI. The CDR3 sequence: CASSYSYGGRPYEQYF. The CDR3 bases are TGTGCCAGCAGTTACTCGTATGGCGGCCGTCCCTACGAGCAGTACTTC.